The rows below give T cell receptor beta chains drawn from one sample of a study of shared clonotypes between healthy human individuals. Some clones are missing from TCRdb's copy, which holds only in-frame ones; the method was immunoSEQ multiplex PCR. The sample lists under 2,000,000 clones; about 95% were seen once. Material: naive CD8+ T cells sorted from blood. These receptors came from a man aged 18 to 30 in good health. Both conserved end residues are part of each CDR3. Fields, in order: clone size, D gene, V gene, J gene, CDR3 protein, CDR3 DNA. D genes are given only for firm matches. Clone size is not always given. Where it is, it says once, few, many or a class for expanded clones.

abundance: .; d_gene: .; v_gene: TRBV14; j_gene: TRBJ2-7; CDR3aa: CASSGRDGAYEQYF; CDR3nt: TGTGCCAGCAGCGGCCGGGACGGAGCCTACGAGCAGTACTTC
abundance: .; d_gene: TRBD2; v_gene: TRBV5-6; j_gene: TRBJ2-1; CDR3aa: CASSFSGRVNEQFF; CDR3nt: TGTGCCAGCAGCTTCAGCGGGAGGGTCAATGAGCAGTTCTTC
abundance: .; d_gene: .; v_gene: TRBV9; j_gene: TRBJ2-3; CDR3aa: CASSVGGEDTQYF; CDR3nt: TGTGCCAGCAGCGTAGGAGGAGAGGATACGCAGTATTTT
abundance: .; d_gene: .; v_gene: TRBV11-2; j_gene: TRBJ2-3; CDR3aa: CASSFGGLPDTQYF; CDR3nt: TGTGCCAGCAGCTTTGGGGGATTGCCAGATACGCAGTATTTT
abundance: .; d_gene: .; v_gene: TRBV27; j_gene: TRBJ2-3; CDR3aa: CASSFGDTQYF; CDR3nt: TGTGCCAGCAGTTTTGGGGATACGCAGTATTTT
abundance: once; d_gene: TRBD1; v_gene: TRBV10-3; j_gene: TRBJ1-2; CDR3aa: CAISEPTPGQGANYGYTF; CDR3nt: TGTGCCATCAGTGAGCCCACTCCCGGACAGGGAGCTAACTATGGCTACACCTTC
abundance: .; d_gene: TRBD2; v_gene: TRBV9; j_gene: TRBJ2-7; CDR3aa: CASSRSGATLYEQYF; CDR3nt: TGTGCCAGCTCGAGAAGCGGGGCTACACTATACGAGCAGTACTTC
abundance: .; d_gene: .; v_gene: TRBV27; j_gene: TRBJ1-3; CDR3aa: CASSPNWGGLGNTIYF; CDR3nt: TGTGCCAGCAGTCCTAACTGGGGGGGGCTAGGAAACACCATATATTTT
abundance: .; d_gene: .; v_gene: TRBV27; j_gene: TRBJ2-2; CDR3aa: CASSPSRAATGELFF; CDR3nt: TGTGCCAGCAGTCCCTCCAGGGCTGCCACCGGGGAGCTGTTTTTT
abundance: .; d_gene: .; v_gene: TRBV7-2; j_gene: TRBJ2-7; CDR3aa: CASILGPGLEQYF; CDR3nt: TGTGCCAGCATACTCGGCCCAGGTCTCGAGCAGTACTTC